This entry is about one T cell receptor (beta chain). This record comes from a study of blood T cell repertoires in COVID-19. Across the study: Samples of COVID-19 (acute and convalescent) were obtained from the United States, Italy and Spain.

Per the authors' pipeline: Reference gene primer amplification in the assay estimated nucleated cell counts. Some clones are missing from TCRdb's copy, which holds only in-frame ones; the method was immunoSEQ multiplex PCR. V, J and clone size are those of that table, while D and trimming were read from the DNA. This sample has approximately 110,000 clones, with around 81% found just once. The CDR3 is 15 residues long. CDR1 is SGHNT, CDR2 YYREEE, per germline (reference sequence). V was shortened by 4 bases and J by 0 bases, with 14 bases between the two germline ends. The chain carries TRBV5-4 and TRBJ2-7; a weak D match, TRBD1 (5 bases). The sequenced material came from peripheral blood. The TCR was taken from an elderly man with acute or convalescent COVID-19. In DNA form, the CDR3 reads TGTGCCAGCAGCGACAGCCTTCCTAGCTCCTACGAGCAGTACTTC. Protein product: CASSDSLPSSYEQYF. Complete variable domain (other parts from reference TRBV5-4 and TRBJ2-7): ETGVTQSPTHLIKTRGQQVTLRCSSQSGHNTVSWYQQALGQGPQFIFQYYREEENGRGNFPPRFSGLQFPNYSSELNVNALELDDSALYLCASSDSLPSSYEQYFGPGTRLTVT.